This is a list of T cell receptor beta chains from one sample in a study of CXCR3-negative and CXCR3-positive naive CD8 T cells. With the 5' RACE reads reprocessed, TCRdb shows one record per CDR3 protein and no DNA. This table lists some 130,000 distinct CDR3 sequences. The material sequenced was naive CXCR3- CD8+ T cells from blood. Source of these receptors: a human donor in good health. Some clones in this sample may be carry-over from other donors' samples. Both conserved end residues are part of each CDR3.

V gene	J gene	CDR3 protein
TRBV29-1	TRBJ2-1	CSVDPGPNEQFF
TRBV28	TRBJ1-4	CASSTPRQGENEKLFF
TRBV5-4	TRBJ2-7	CASSLDGASYEQYF
TRBV12-3/TRBV12-4	TRBJ1-1	CASSLQSRDLNLNTEAFF
TRBV4-3	TRBJ2-1	CASSQGLSRAGGPRAEQFF
TRBV21-1	TRBJ2-7	CASSPRRVETYEQYF
TRBV5-1	TRBJ2-7	CASTSWGSSYEQYF
TRBV5-1	TRBJ2-2	CASSLVSGNTGELFF
TRBV9	TRBJ2-7	CASSEQGTGGNEQYF
TRBV7-2	TRBJ2-1	CASSLEPSGDQLF
TRBV11-2	TRBJ2-5	CASSVSGAEETQYF
TRBV2	TRBJ2-2	CASIGTGELFF
TRBV27	TRBJ2-1	CATLMGNEQFF
TRBV28	TRBJ2-7	CASSSPTSGNGYEQYF
TRBV7-9	TRBJ1-1	CASRSRRDSLNTEAFF
TRBV28	TRBJ2-3	CASSPPQGESTDTQYF
TRBV6-5	TRBJ2-5	CASSYSGQGKETQYF
TRBV27	TRBJ2-1	CASKQPGQGFHEQFF
TRBV7-3	TRBJ2-1	CASSLKALAGGPSNEQFF